The entry below gives a single T cell receptor (beta chain) sequence along with its context. Its matching antigen is unknown. Profiled with immunoSEQ multiplex PCR; TCRdb holds only in-frame clones, not every one. The sample records hundreds of thousands of clones, roughly 95% being singletons. The sample belongs to a study of shared clonotypes between healthy human individuals. The length of the CDR3 is 13 residues. Unmatched junction bases numbered 4, after V lost 4 bases and J lost 6 bases. Germline V CDR1 and CDR2: LNHDA, SQIVND (reference sequence). Broader study findings: The generation probabilities recorded for non-shared clonotypes fell below those of clonotypes shared by all four donors. Only blood was sampled, and tissue TCR repertoires likely differ from blood ones.

Naive CD8 cells, CD45RO-negative and positively selected for CCR7, excluded terminally differentiated effector memory CD45RA+ cells. This TCR derives from a woman aged 30 to 39 in good health. The chain links TRBV19 to TRBJ2-7; 9 bases are shared with TRBD2. The specimen sequenced was naive CD8+ T cells sorted from blood. The CDR3 DNA reads TGTGCCAGTAGTAATTTACTAGCGGGCGAGCAGTACTTC. Protein sequence: CASSNLLAGEQYF.